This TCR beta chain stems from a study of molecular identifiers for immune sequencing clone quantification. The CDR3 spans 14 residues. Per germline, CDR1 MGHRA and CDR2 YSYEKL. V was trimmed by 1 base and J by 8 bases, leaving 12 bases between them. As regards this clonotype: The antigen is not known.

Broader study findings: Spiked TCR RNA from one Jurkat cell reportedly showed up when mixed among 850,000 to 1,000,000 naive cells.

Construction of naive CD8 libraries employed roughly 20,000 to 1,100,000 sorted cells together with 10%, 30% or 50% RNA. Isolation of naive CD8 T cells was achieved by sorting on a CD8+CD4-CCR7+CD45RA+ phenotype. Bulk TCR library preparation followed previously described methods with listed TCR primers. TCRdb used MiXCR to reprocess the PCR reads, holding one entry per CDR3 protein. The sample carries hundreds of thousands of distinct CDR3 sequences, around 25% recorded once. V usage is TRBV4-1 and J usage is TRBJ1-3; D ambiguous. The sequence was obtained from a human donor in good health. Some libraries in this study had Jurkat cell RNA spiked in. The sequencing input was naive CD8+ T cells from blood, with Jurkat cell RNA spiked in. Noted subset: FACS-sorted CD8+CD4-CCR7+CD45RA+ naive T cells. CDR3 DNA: TGCGCCAGCAGCCAAGCCTCACCCGGCCACACCATATATTTT. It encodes CASSQASPGHTIYF.